This T cell receptor beta chain was retrieved from a study of blood T cell repertoires in COVID-19. On the study more broadly: COVID-19 samples, acute and convalescent, were from the United States, Italy and Spain. Sources were T cells, B-cell-depleted T cells, or PBMCs; the material itself was cDNA or gDNA.

Original handling: For nucleated cells, counts were estimated from reference gene primer amplification. TCRdb's copy holds only in-frame clones and misses some; the assay was immunoSEQ multiplex PCR. The V and J calls and the clone size are those of that table, but D and trimming were determined from the DNA. The top ten hold around 17% of the sample, which has 100,000 to 150,000 clones, roughly 83% seen once. Trimming left V 0 bases short and J 4 bases short, with 13 bases between. CDR1 and CDR2 from the germline V gene are SGHKS and YYEKEE (reference sequence). The CDR3 sequence is 15 residues long.

The sequenced material came from peripheral blood. The sequence was obtained from a woman aged 45-60 years with acute or convalescent COVID-19. The V and J genes are TRBV5-5 and TRBJ1-1, with D hard to call. The DNA of the CDR3 is TGTGCCAGCAGCTTGGAATCTGGCTGGAGCACTGAAGCTTTCTTT. It specifies CASSLESGWSTEAFF.